This T cell receptor (beta chain) was obtained from a study of T-cell memory formation after mild COVID-19. In the study overall: Each donor largely had its own TCR clusters.

The V gene end was trimmed by 4 bases and the J gene end by 10 bases; junction bases not matched to a gene: 15. CDR3 length equals 16 residues. CDR1 is KGHSH and CDR2 is LQKENI in the germline V gene. Libraries for TCRalpha and TCRbeta carried sample barcodes and unique molecular identifiers via 5'RACE. A single record per CDR3 protein comes from TCRdb applying MiXCR to the 5' RACE reads. The sample has 200,000 to 250,000 distinct CDR3 sequences, 27% seen once; the top ten hold approximately 10%. General study findings and limits: The study detected some responding clones in pre-infection memory, suggesting cross-reactive memory joined. Contracting clones localized mainly to CM and EM when CD4+ and mainly to EMRA when CD8+.

As concerns this clonotype: As yet, its antigen is unknown.

The sequenced sample was PBMCs or a T cell subset sorted from them (not recorded which). This receptor was obtained from an adult woman who had mild COVID-19 (a few samples of this study predate the infection). Cell type and time point are not known. The V gene is TRBV18, the J gene TRBJ2-1; 8 bases are a match to TRBD2. The CDR3 sequence: CASSLINRAGEEEQFF. The CDR3 region has the DNA TGTGCCAGCTCACTAATTAATAGAGCGGGAGAAGAAGAGCAGTTCTTC. The variable domain in full, completed from reference TRBV18 and TRBJ2-1, reads NAGVMQNPRHLVRRRGQEARLRCSPMKGHSHVYWYRQLPEEGLKFMVYLQKENIIDESGMPKERFSAEFPKEGPSILRIQQVVRGDSAAYFCASSLINRAGEEEQFFGPGTRLTVL.